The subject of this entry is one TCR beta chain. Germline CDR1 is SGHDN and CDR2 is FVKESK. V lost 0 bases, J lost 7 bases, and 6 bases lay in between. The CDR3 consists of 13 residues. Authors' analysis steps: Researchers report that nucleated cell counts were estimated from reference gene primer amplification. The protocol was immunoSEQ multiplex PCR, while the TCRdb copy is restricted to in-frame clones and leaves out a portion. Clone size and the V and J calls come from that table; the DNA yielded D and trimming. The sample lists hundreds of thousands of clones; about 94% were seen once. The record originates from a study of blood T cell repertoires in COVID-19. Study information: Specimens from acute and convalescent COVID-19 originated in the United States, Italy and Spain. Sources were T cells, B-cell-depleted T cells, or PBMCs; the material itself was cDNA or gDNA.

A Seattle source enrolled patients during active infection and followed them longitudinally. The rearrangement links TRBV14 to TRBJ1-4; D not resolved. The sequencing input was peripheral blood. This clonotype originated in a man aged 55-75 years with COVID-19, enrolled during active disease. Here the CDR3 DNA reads TGTGCCAGCAGCCAAGAGCTCGGTGAAAAACTGTTTTTT. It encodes CASSQELGEKLFF.